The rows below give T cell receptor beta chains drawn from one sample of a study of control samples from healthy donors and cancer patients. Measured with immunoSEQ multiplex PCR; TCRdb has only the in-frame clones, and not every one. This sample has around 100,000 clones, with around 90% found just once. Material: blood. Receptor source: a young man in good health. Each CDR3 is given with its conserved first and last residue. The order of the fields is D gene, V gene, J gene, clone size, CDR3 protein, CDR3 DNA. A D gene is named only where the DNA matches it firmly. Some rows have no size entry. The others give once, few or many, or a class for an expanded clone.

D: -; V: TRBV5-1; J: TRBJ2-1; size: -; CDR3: CASSSTGSYEQFF; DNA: TGCGCCAGCAGTTCAACGGGTTCATATGAGCAGTTCTTC
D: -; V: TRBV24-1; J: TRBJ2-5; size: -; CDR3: CATSDRGRGDETQYF; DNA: TGTGCCACCAGTGATCGCGGCAGGGGGGATGAGACCCAGTACTTC
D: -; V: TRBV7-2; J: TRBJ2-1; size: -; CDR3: CASSLDPAAVSYNEQFF; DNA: TGTGCCAGCAGCTTAGACCCAGCGGCGGTCTCCTACAATGAGCAGTTCTTC
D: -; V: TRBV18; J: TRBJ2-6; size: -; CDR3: CASSPDLSGANVLTF; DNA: TGTGCCAGCTCACCGGACCTCTCTGGGGCCAACGTCCTGACTTTC
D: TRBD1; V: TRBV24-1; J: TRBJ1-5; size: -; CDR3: CATSESTGKLQPQHF; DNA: TGTGCCACCAGTGAGTCGACAGGGAAACTTCAGCCCCAGCATTTT
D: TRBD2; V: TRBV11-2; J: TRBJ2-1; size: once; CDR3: CASSLARAGRDNEQFF; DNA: TGTGCCAGCAGCTTAGCGCGAGCGGGAAGGGACAATGAGCAGTTCTTC
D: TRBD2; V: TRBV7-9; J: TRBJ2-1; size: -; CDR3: CASSLGNRDYYNEQFF; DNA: TGTGCCAGCAGCTTAGGAAACCGGGACTACTACAATGAGCAGTTCTTC
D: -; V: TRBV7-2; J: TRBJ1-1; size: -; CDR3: CASSDPNTEAFF; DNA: TGTGCCAGCAGCGACCCCAACACTGAAGCTTTCTTT
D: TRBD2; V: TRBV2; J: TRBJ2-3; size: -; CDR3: CASSEGTSGTDTQYF; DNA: TGTGCCAGCAGTGAGGGGACTAGCGGCACAGATACGCAGTATTTT
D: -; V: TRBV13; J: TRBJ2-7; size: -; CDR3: CASSTRAGGLGEQYF; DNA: TGTGCCAGCAGCACCCGAGCGGGTGGGCTCGGCGAGCAGTACTTC
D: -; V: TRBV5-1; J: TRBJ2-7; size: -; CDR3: CASSGSSYEQYF; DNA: TGCGCCAGCAGCGGAAGCTCCTACGAGCAGTACTTC
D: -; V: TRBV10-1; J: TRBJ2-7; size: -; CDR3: CASKNNEQYF; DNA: TGCGCCAGCAAAAATAACGAGCAGTACTTC
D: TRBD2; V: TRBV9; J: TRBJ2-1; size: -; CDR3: CASSVDLAVSYNEQFF; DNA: TGTGCCAGCAGCGTAGACCTAGCGGTCTCCTACAATGAGCAGTTCTTC
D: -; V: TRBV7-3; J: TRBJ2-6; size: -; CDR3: CASSLETSGANVLTF; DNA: TGTGCCAGCAGCTTAGAGACCTCTGGGGCCAACGTCCTGACTTTC
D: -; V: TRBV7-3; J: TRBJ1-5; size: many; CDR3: CASSLSSNQPQHF; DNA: TGTGCCAGCAGCTTAAGTAGCAATCAGCCCCAGCATTTT
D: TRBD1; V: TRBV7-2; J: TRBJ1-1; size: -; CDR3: CASSPTGTGGNTEAFF; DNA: TGTGCCAGCAGCCCCACCGGGACAGGGGGGAACACTGAAGCTTTCTTT
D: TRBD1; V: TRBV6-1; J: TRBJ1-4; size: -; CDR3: CASSGGTGAPNEKLFF; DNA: TGTGCCAGCAGTGGAGGGACAGGGGCGCCTAATGAAAAACTGTTTTTT
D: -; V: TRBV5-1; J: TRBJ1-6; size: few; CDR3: CARIEGDGWGSPLHF; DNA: TGCGCCAGGATCGAGGGGGACGGCTGGGGCTCACCCCTCCACTTT
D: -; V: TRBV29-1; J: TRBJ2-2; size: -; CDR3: CSAKTANTGELFF; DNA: TGCAGCGCAAAGACGGCGAACACCGGGGAGCTGTTTTTT
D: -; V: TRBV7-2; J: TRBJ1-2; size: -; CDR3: CASSSQGDYGYTF; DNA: TGTGCCAGCAGCTCACAGGGAGACTATGGCTACACCTTC
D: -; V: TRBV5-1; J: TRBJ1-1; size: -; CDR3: CASSLAARSRAFF; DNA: TGCGCCAGCAGCTTGGCGGCAAGGTCTCGGGCTTTCTTT
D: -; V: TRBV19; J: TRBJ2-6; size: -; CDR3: CASTGAGANVLTF; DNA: TGTGCCAGTACAGGAGCTGGGGCCAACGTCCTGACTTTC
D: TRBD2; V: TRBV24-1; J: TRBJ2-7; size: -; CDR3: CATSDNSGSVYEQYF; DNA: TGTGCCACCAGTGATAATAGCGGGAGCGTCTACGAGCAGTACTTC
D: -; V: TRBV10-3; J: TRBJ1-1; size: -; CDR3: CAISNNREAFF; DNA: TGTGCCATCAGCAATAACAGGGAAGCTTTCTTT
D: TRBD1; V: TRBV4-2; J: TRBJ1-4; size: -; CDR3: CASSQGRAGQEVHGDNEKLFF; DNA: TGTGCCAGCAGCCAAGGTAGGGCGGGACAGGAGGTCCATGGAGATAATGAAAAACTGTTTTTT
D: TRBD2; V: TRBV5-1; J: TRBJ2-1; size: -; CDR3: CASSSLAEYNEQFF; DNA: TGCGCCAGCAGCTCCCTAGCGGAGTACAATGAGCAGTTCTTC
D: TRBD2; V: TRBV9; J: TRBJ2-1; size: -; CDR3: CASSPRLAVGRGANEQFF; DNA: TGTGCCAGCAGCCCCCGACTAGCGGTCGGGAGGGGGGCCAATGAGCAGTTCTTC
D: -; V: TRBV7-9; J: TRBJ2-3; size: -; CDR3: CASSPLGRTDTQYF; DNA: TGTGCCAGCAGCCCGCTCGGGAGAACAGATACGCAGTATTTT
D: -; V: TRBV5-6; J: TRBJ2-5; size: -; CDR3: CASSLELNSVTQYF; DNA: TGTGCCAGCAGCTTGGAGCTGAATTCGGTCACCCAGTACTTC
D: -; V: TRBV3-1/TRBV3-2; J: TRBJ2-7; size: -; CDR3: CASSLGPHYEQYF; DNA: TGTGCCAGCAGCCTTGGTCCCCATTACGAGCAGTACTTC
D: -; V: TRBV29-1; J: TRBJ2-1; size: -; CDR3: CSGRYYNEQFF; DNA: TGCAGCGGAAGATATTACAATGAGCAGTTCTTC
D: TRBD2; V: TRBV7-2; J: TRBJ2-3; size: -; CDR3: CASSLAGAIDTQYF; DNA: TGTGCCAGCAGCCTAGCGGGAGCCATAGATACGCAGTATTTT
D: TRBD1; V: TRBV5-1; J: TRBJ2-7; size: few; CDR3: CASSRGRDRGMYEQYF; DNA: TGCGCCAGCAGCAGGGGACGGGACAGGGGAATGTACGAGCAGTACTTC
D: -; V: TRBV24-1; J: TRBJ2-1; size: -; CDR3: CATSDFTGHSYNEQFF; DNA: TGTGCCACCAGTGATTTTACAGGACACTCCTACAATGAGCAGTTCTTC
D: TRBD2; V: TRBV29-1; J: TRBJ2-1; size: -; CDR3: CSVEPGLAGGSYNEQFF; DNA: TGCAGCGTAGAACCGGGACTAGCGGGAGGATCCTACAATGAGCAGTTCTTC
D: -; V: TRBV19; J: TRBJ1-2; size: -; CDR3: CASSMTLRHGYTF; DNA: TGTGCCAGTAGTATGACTCTCCGGCATGGCTACACCTTC
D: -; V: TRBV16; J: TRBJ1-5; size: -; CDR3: CASSPSAGGLNQPQHF; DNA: TGTGCCAGCAGCCCAAGCGCAGGAGGCCTCAATCAGCCCCAGCATTTT
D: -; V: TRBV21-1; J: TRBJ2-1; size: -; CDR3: CASSRPRSSLNEQFF; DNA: TGTGCCAGCAGCAGGCCTAGAAGTTCCCTCAATGAGCAGTTCTTC
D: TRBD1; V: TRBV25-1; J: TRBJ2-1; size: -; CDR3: CASSDARGRNEQFF; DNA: TGTGCCAGCAGTGATGCCAGGGGGCGGAATGAGCAGTTCTTC
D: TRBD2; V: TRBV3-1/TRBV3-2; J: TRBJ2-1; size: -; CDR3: CASGGRRETYYNEQFF; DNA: TGTGCCAGCGGCGGAAGGCGGGAGACATACTACAATGAGCAGTTCTTC
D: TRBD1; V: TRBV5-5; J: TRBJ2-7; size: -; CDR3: CASSPTFGQGLYEQYF; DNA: TGTGCCAGCAGCCCTACTTTTGGACAGGGACTCTACGAGCAGTACTTC
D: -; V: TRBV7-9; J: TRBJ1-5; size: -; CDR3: CASSLGGNWGNQPQHF; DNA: TGTGCCAGCAGCTTAGGTGGTAATTGGGGCAATCAGCCCCAGCATTTT
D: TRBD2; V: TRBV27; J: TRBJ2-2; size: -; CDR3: CASSLLAGVHGELFF; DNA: TGTGCCAGCAGCCTACTAGCGGGAGTTCACGGGGAGCTGTTTTTT
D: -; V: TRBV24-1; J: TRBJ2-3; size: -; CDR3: CATSQGGRWSTDTQYF; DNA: TGTGCCACCAGTCAGGGTGGGAGATGGAGCACAGATACGCAGTATTTT